Detailed here is one TCR beta chain. Its antigen is as yet unknown. This record comes from a study of blood T cells in healthy people across ages. For the second PCR, which ran for about 6 to 11 cycles, a sample-barcoded 5' primer and a J-beta primer mix were used. The template-switch adaptor, which had 12 random nucleotides, put a tag on each cDNA molecule. Individual samples furnished no less than 2.5 million CDR3-containing paired-end reads apiece. One entry per CDR3 protein, called by TCRdb with MiXCR from the 5' RACE reads. The table includes roughly 1,000,000 distinct CDR3 sequences, under 30% detected once. The study's findings and limits: Observed TCR beta diversity per million T cells went down as age went up. This fall followed a roughly linear course with age.

The sample also formed part of further work on T cells of mothers and their children.

The TCR comes from a girl aged 2 to 9 in good health. Source material: blood.

CDR3 coding DNA: TGCGCCAGCAGCTTAGGACGGCTTCAGAGGGCCAACGTCCTGACTTTC. Amino acid sequence: CASSLGRLQRANVLTF. The rearrangement links TRBV5-1 to TRBJ2-6; D is ambiguous. V was clipped by 2 bases and J by 5 bases, with 14 bases between them. The germline CDR1 and CDR2 sequences are SGHRS and YFSETQ. The CDR3 has 16 amino acids.